This TCR beta chain was sequenced for a study of T cell responses to AZD1222 COVID-19 vaccine. Study-level findings and limits: The repertoires were collected only after the peak T cell response. The study found vaccine-associated CD4 TCRs spanning spike, dominant at 160-218 and 743-854.

V dropped 0 bases and J dropped 3 bases, with 11 bases sitting between them. Per the germline V gene, CDR1 is LGHNA and CDR2 is YSLEER. The CDR3 loop spans 15 amino acids. Of note for this clone: No antigen is known for it.

Assay used: immunoSEQ multiplex PCR; TCRdb lists only in-frame clones, some missing. There are approximately 150,000 clones in the sample; approximately 92% occur only once, and 2.3% lies in the top ten. This sequence joins TRBV4-3 and TRBJ1-1; no reliable D call. The receptor's source is an adult in good health. The sample in question was peripheral blood, obtained on day 0 of AZD1222 vaccination. The CDR3 sequence: CASSQDSFPDTEAFF. The CDR3 nucleotides read TGCGCCAGCAGCCAAGATTCTTTCCCCGACACTGAAGCTTTCTTT.